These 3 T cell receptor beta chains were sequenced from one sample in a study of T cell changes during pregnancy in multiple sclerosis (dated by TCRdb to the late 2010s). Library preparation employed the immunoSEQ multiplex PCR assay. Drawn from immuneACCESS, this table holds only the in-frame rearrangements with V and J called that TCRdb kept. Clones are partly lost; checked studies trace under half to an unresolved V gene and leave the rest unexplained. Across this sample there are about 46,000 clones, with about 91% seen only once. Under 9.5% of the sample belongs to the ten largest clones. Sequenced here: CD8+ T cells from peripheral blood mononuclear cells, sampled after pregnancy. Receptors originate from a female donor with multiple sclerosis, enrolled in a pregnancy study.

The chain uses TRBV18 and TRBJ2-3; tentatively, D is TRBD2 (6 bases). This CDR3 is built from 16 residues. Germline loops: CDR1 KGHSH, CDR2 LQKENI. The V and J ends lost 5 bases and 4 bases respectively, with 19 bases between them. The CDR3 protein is CASSAGTFLESDTQYF. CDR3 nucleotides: TGTGCCAGCTCAGCGGGGACTTTCCTAGAGTCAGATACGCAGTATTTT. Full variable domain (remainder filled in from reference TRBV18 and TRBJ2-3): NAGVMQNPRHLVRRRGQEARLRCSPMKGHSHVYWYRQLPEEGLKFMVYLQKENIIDESGMPKERFSAEFPKEGPSILRIQQVVRGDSAAYFCASSAGTFLESDTQYFGPGTRLTVL.

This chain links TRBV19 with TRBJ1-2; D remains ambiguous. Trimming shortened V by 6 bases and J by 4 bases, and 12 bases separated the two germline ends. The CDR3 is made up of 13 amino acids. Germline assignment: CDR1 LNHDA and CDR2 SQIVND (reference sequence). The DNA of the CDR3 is TGTGCCAGTAGAGACGTCGGAGGCTATGGCTACACCTTC. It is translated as CASRDVGGYGYTF.

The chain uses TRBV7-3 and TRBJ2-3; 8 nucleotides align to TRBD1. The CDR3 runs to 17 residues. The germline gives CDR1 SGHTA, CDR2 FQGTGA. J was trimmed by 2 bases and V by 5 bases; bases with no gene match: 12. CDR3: CASSPTGAHTVTDTQYF. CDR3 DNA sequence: TGTGCCAGCAGCCCGACAGGGGCCCATACAGTCACAGATACGCAGTATTTT.